Listed here are 24 T cell receptor beta chains from one sample, sequenced in a study of blood T cells in healthy people across ages. With a J-beta primer mix and a sample-barcoded 5' primer, a second PCR ran about 7 to 12 cycles. TCRdb re-called the 5' RACE reads with MiXCR, one entry per CDR3 protein. The top ten clones hold approximately 2.9% of a sample with around 780,000 distinct CDR3 sequences, roughly 25% of them seen once. The same data also contributed to another study, on T cells of mothers and their children.

The sequenced sample was blood. These receptors all come from a boy younger than 18 in good health.

This clonotype was counted only a few times. V gene TRBV10-3 combines with J gene TRBJ1-5, with D unclear. The V end lost 6 bases, the J end lost 2 bases, and 20 bases lay between the germline ends. Germline values: CDR1 ENHRY, CDR2 SYGVKD. The length of the CDR3 is 17 residues. Here the CDR3 DNA reads TGTGCCATCAGCCATGGATCCGGGGATATCGGCAATCAGCCCCAGCATTTT. This gives the protein CAISHGSGDIGNQPQHF.

The chain carries TRBV24-1 and TRBJ1-2; D ambiguous. The V and J ends lost 6 bases and 3 bases respectively, with 10 bases between them. CDR1 is KGHDR, CDR2 SFDVKD, per germline. This CDR3 is built from 13 residues. The CDR3, as DNA: TGTGCCACCAGTACCACAGACGACTATGGCTACACCTTC. It encodes CATSTTDDYGYTF.

The V call is TRBV28, the J call TRBJ1-2; D is unresolved. Germline V lookup: CDR1 MDHEN, CDR2 SYDVKM. Trimming stripped 4 bases from V and 4 bases from J, with 7 bases between. This CDR3 region has 12 residues. CDR3 sequence reads: CASSYSVYGYTF. As DNA, the CDR3 is TGTGCCAGCAGTTACTCCGTCTATGGCTACACCTTC.

The chain is built from TRBV12-3 or TRBV12-4 and TRBJ1-2; the D gene is possibly TRBD1 (5 bases). Trimming left V 8 bases short and J 0 bases short, with 16 bases between. The CDR3 runs to 15 residues. This chain's CDR3 is CASRREGNTNYGYTF. The DNA for the CDR3 is TGTGCCAGCCGACGAGAGGGGAATACTAACTATGGCTACACCTTC.

This clonotype was detected a few times. This chain joins TRBV12-3 or TRBV12-4 and TRBJ1-3, with TRBD1 as a possible D gene (6 bases). Trimming left V 3 bases short and J 0 bases short, with 15 bases between. CDR3 length equals 17 residues. The CDR3 DNA reads as TGTGCCAGCAGTTTCGCCCAAGACAGGCGCTCTGGAAACACCATATATTTT. Its translation: CASSFAQDRRSGNTIYF.

This clonotype was recorded only once. This chain connects TRBV6-5 to TRBJ1-6; no clear D. V was trimmed by 6 bases and J by 14 bases, leaving 14 bases between them. CDR3 size: 12 residues. CDR1 is MNHEY, CDR2 SVGAGI, per germline. The CDR3 sequence: CASRDGLSSLHF. The CDR3 DNA is TGTGCCAGCAGGGACGGGCTTTCGTCCCTCCACTTT.

The V gene is TRBV15, the J gene TRBJ1-1, with a tentative D call TRBD1 (5 bases). Germline V gene lookup returns CDR1 LNHNV and CDR2 YYDKDF (reference sequence). V was trimmed by 7 bases and J by 0 bases, leaving 12 bases between them. The CDR3 runs 14 residues. CDR3 amino acids: CATTEQALNTEAFF. DNA of the CDR3: TGTGCCACCACGGAACAGGCTCTGAACACTGAAGCTTTCTTT.

The chain recombines TRBV25-1 with TRBJ2-1; D perhaps matches TRBD1 (5 bases). V lost 3 bases to trimming and J lost 5 bases, with 17 bases between them. The length of the CDR3 is 16 residues. In germline, CDR1 is MGHDK, CDR2 SYGVNS. The CDR3 DNA reads TGTGCCAGCAGTGACGGGTGGGGCACTACTCACAATGAGCAGTTCTTC. Its translation is CASSDGWGTTHNEQFF.

There are a few counts of this clonotype. The chain combines TRBV3-1 with TRBJ2-3; 12 bases are a match to TRBD2. Germline V gene lookup returns CDR1 LGHDT and CDR2 YNNKEL (reference sequence). J gave up 3 bases and V 1 base, and 8 bases lay outside the gene matches. The CDR3 runs to 18 residues. CDR3 nucleotides: TGTGCCAGCAGCCAAGTTTCAGGGCTAGCGGGGGGGACAGATACGCAGTATTTT. This sequence encodes CASSQVSGLAGGTDTQYF.

This clonotype turned up a few times. The chain combines TRBV7-3 with TRBJ2-2; D is perhaps TRBD2 (5 bases). The CDR3 extends over 15 amino acids. V was trimmed by 5 bases and J by 8 bases, leaving 18 bases between them. Germline V gives CDR1 SGHTA, CDR2 FQGTGA. For the CDR3, the DNA is TGTGCCAGCAGCGTATCACAGACCCCGGGGGGGGAGCTGTTTTTT. It yields the protein CASSVSQTPGGELFF.

The chain couples TRBV5-1 to TRBJ1-1; 7 bases are shared with TRBD1. CDR3 length: 17 amino acids. J was trimmed by 0 bases and V by 4 bases; bases with no gene match: 12. Germline CDR1 SGHRS, CDR2 YFSETQ. The CDR3 coding sequence is TGCGCCAGCAGCGTGGACCCGGGACAGCAGATGAACACTGAAGCTTTCTTT. Its protein is CASSVDPGQQMNTEAFF.

The gene calls are TRBV7-2 and TRBJ2-1, with TRBD2 identical over 10 bases. CDR1 is SGHTA and CDR2 is FQGNSA in the germline V gene. This CDR3 spans 16 amino acids. The V segment lost 1 base and the J segment 7 bases; nucleotides outside the gene matches: 7. The CDR3 sequence: CASSLGASGSMNEQFF. CDR3 DNA sequence: TGTGCCAGCAGCTTAGGCGCTAGCGGGAGTATGAATGAGCAGTTCTTC. Full variable domain (missing parts from reference TRBV7-2 and TRBJ2-1): GAGVSQSPSNKVTEKGKDVELRCDPISGHTALYWYRQSLGQGLEFLIYFQGNSAPDKSGLPSDRFSAERTGGSVSTLTIQRTQQEDSAVYLCASSLGASGSMNEQFFGPGTRLTVL.

The chain recombines TRBV15 with TRBJ2-6; possible D gene TRBD1, 6 bases. The CDR3 extends over 15 amino acids. Germline CDR1 reads LNHNV; CDR2 reads YYDKDF (reference sequence). V was pared by 5 bases and J by 4 bases, with 12 bases between. The CDR3 DNA is TGTGCCACCAGCTTAGCCGGGACAGGGGCCAACGTCCTGACTTTC. Translating gives CATSLAGTGANVLTF. The variable domain in full, with the rest retrieved from reference TRBV15 and TRBJ2-6, is DAMVIQNPRYQVTQFGKPVTLSCSQTLNHNVMYWYQQKSSQAPKLLFHYYDKDFNNEADTPDNFQSRRPNTSFCFLDIRSPGLGDTAMYLCATSLAGTGANVLTFGAGSRLTVL.

The gene calls are TRBV20-1 and TRBJ2-1, with 9 bases that match TRBD1. Trimming removed 3 bases from V and 9 bases from J; junction bases left unmatched: 6. The CDR3 has 13 residues. Germline lookup yields CDR1 DFQATT and CDR2 SNEGSKA (reference sequence). The CDR3 is CSARGTGLREQFF. In DNA form, the CDR3 reads TGCAGTGCTAGGGGGACAGGGCTGCGTGAGCAGTTCTTC.

This clonotype was observed a handful of times. The chain joins TRBV28 to TRBJ1-5; D is uncertain. The V and J ends lost 6 bases and 0 bases respectively, with 9 bases between them. Germline V gene lookup returns CDR1 MDHEN and CDR2 SYDVKM. This CDR3 is built from 14 residues. The CDR3 bases are TGTGCCAGCAGCCGCGGCTATAGCAATCAGCCCCAGCATTTT. Amino acids: CASSRGYSNQPQHF. Full variable domain (outside the CDR3, taken from reference TRBV28 and TRBJ1-5): DVKVTQSSRYLVKRTGEKVFLECVQDMDHENMFWYRQDPGLGLRLIYFSYDVKMKEKGDIPEGYSVSREKKERFSLILESASTNQTSMYLCASSRGYSNQPQHFGDGTRLSIL.

The gene calls are TRBV12-3 or TRBV12-4 and TRBJ2-7; possibly TRBD1 or TRBD2 for D (5 bases each). The germline V and J ends were trimmed by 6 bases and 0 bases, with 18 bases remaining between them. This CDR3 has 16 amino acids. Written as DNA, the CDR3 is TGTGCCAGCAGCGACCAAATAGGGGACCCCTCCTACGAGCAGTACTTC. It codes for CASSDQIGDPSYEQYF.

This rearrangement joins TRBV4-1 to TRBJ2-2; 9 bases agree with TRBD1. The CDR3 is made up of 16 amino acids. The trim removed 3 bases at V and 6 bases at J, leaving 8 bases unmatched. Germline CDR1 MGHRA, CDR2 YSYEKL. CDR3 sequence reads: CASSQPRDRDAGELFF. The CDR3 nucleotides read TGCGCCAGCAGCCAGCCCCGGGACAGGGACGCCGGGGAGCTGTTTTTT.

V usage is TRBV4-2 and J usage is TRBJ1-4; perhaps TRBD1 as D (6 bases). Trimming took off 1 base at V and 6 bases at J, with 12 bases between the two ends. Germline CDR1 reads LGHNA; CDR2 reads YNFKEQ. The CDR3 has 15 residues. CDR3 DNA sequence: TGTGCCAGCAGCCAAGGACAGGCATTGGATGAAAAACTGTTTTTT. Amino acids: CASSQGQALDEKLFF.

The CDR3 is CASSSPTGQGAQTQYF. DNA for the CDR3: TGTGCCAGCAGCTCCCCTACCGGACAGGGGGCGCAGACCCAGTACTTC. The V and J genes are TRBV7-2 and TRBJ2-5, with TRBD1 matching over 11 bases. Losses at the gene ends were 4 bases for V and 6 bases for J; bases not matched to a gene: 10. The CDR3 length is 16 residues. Germline assignment: CDR1 SGHTA and CDR2 FQGNSA.

The sample holds a few counts of this clonotype. The genes are TRBV18 and TRBJ2-5; 10 bases map to TRBD1. The last part of the DNA fits TRBJ2-1 better; the J call may be wrong. The CDR3 has 15 residues. In germline, CDR1 is KGHSH, CDR2 LQKENI. The CDR3 nucleotides read TGTGCCAGCTCACCCGGACAGGGGGTGAGCAATGAGCAGTTCTTC. Protein sequence: CASSPGQGVSNEQFF.

The V and J genes are TRBV6-1 and TRBJ2-3; perhaps TRBD2 as D (6 bases). This CDR3 has 15 amino acids. V shed 7 bases and J shed 5 bases, with 19 bases lying between them. Germline values: CDR1 MNHNS, CDR2 SASEGT. The CDR3 nucleotides read TGTGCCAGCACCTCACTAGCTAGAAGGGGAGATACGCAGTATTTT. Amino acid sequence: CASTSLARRGDTQYF.

The count of this clonotype is one. V usage is TRBV27 and J usage is TRBJ2-3, with 14 nucleotides matching TRBD2. CDR1 and CDR2 (germline): MNHEY, SMNVEV (reference sequence). The CDR3 sequence is 17 residues long. V lost 4 bases and J lost 4; bases outside the gene matches: 7. CDR3 residues: CASSSLGLAGAADTQYF. In DNA form, the CDR3 reads TGTGCCAGCAGTTCCCTGGGACTAGCGGGGGCGGCAGATACGCAGTATTTT.

The chain links TRBV5-1 to TRBJ2-7; perhaps TRBD1 as D (5 bases). CDR3 length: 17 residues. V was clipped by 5 bases and J by 6 bases, with 27 bases between them. Germline CDR1 and CDR2: SGHRS and YFSETQ. This chain's CDR3 is CASRIYPTGYLMGEQYF. The DNA for the CDR3 is TGCGCCAGCAGGATCTACCCAACAGGATACCTAATGGGCGAGCAGTACTTC.

A few counts support this clonotype. The CDR3 sequence: CASSQRPLDRNQPQHF. Written as DNA, the CDR3 is TGTGCCAGCAGTCAAAGGCCCCTAGACAGGAATCAGCCCCAGCATTTT. The J gene is TRBJ1-5, the V gene TRBV12-3 or TRBV12-4; D is possibly TRBD1 (6 bases). This CDR3 has 16 residues. The germline V and J ends were trimmed by 5 bases and 4 bases, with 18 bases remaining between them.